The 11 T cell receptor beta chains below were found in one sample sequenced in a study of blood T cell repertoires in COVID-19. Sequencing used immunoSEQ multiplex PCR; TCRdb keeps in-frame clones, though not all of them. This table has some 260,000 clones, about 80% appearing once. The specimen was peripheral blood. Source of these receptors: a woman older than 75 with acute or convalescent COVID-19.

The CDR3 here is CASVRETDNTEAFF. CDR3 DNA: TGTGCCAGCGTGCGTGAGACAGACAACACTGAAGCTTTCTTT. V is TRBV2 and J is TRBJ1-1; D may be TRBD1 (5 bases). Trimming removed 8 bases from V and 2 bases from J, with 15 bases in between. CDR1 is SNHLY and CDR2 is FYNNEI in the germline V gene. This CDR3 is 14 amino acids long. Full variable domain (remainder filled in from reference TRBV2 and TRBJ1-1): EPEVTQTPSHQVTQMGQEVILRCVPISNHLYFYWYRQILGQKVEFLVSFYNNEISEKSEIFDDQFSVERPDGSNFTLKIRSTKLEDSAMYFCASVRETDNTEAFFGQGTRLTVV.

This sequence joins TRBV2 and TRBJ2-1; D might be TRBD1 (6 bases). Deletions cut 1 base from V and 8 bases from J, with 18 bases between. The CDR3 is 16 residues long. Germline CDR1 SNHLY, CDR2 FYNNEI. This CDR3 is CASSEGYGGLGDEQFF. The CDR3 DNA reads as TGTGCCAGCAGTGAAGGGTATGGGGGCCTGGGGGATGAGCAGTTCTTC.

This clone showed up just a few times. CDR3 DNA sequence: TGTGCCAGCAGCCAGGCCCCGAAGGCTCCCCTCCACTTT. Its translation: CASSQAPKAPLHF. The gene calls are TRBV7-3 and TRBJ1-6; no clear D. Trimming took 5 bases from V and 13 from J, leaving 15 bases between them. This CDR3 has 13 residues. Germline assignment: CDR1 SGHTA and CDR2 FQGTGA.

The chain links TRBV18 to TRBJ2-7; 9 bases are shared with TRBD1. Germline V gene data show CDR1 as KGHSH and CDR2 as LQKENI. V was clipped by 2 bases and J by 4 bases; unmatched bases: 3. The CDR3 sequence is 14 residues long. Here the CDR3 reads CASSPETGGYEQYF. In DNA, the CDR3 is TGTGCCAGCTCACCAGAGACAGGGGGGTACGAGCAGTACTTC.

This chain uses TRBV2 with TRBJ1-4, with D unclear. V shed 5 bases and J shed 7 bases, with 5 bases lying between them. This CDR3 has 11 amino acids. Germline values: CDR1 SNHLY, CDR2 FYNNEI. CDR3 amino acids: CASSLFEKLFF. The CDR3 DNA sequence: TGTGCCAGCAGTCTGTTTGAAAAACTGTTTTTT.

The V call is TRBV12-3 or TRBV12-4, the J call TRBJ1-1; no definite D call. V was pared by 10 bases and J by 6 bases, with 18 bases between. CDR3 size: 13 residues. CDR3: CANSPMRASEAFF. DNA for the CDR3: TGTGCCAACTCGCCTATGAGGGCTTCTGAAGCTTTCTTT.

CDR3 protein: CASSQGSGVVPYEQYF. In DNA form, the CDR3 reads TGCGCCAGCAGCCAAGGATCGGGGGTAGTCCCCTACGAGCAGTACTTC. V gene TRBV4-1 combines with J gene TRBJ2-7; the D gene is possibly TRBD2 (6 bases). This CDR3 has 16 amino acids. V lost 1 base, J lost 2 bases, and 15 bases lay in between. The germline gives CDR1 MGHRA, CDR2 YSYEKL.

CDR3 in amino acids: CASSREFSWTSDEQYF. The CDR3 DNA follows: TGTGCCAGCAGCAGAGAGTTTTCGTGGACTAGCGACGAGCAGTACTTC. This chain uses TRBV21-1 with TRBJ2-7; TRBD2 is taken as the D call from the table, unchecked against the DNA. TRBV21-1 is shown as a pseudogene. The length of the CDR3 is 16 residues.

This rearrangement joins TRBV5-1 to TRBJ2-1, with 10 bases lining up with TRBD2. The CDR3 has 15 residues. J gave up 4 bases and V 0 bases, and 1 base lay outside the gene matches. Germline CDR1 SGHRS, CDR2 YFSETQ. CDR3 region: CASSLEAGGYNEQFF. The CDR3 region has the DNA TGCGCCAGCAGCTTGGAAGCGGGAGGGTACAATGAGCAGTTCTTC.

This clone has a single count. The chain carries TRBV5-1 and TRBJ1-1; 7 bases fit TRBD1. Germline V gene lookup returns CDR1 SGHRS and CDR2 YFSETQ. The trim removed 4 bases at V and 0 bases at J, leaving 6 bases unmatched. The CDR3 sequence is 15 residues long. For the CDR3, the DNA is TGCGCCAGCAGCACAAGGACAGGAATGAACACTGAAGCTTTCTTT. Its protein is CASSTRTGMNTEAFF.

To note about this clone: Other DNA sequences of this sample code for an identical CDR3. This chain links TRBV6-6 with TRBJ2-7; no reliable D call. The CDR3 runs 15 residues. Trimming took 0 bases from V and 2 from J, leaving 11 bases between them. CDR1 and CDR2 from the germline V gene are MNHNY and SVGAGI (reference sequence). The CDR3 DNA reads TGTGCCAGCAGTTACTCTACGGGTCCTACCTACGAGCAGTACTTC. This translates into CASSYSTGPTYEQYF.